These 18 T cell receptor beta chains originate from one sample sequenced in a study of T cells after yellow fever vaccination. Each CDR3 protein gets one entry after TCRdb re-called the 5' RACE reads with MiXCR. The sample records some 340,000 distinct CDR3 sequences, about 10% being singletons. The sequenced sample was CD4+ T cells sorted from PBMCs, obtained 45 days after the yellow fever booster vaccination. The receptors derive from a man aged 18-30 years who received the YFV17D yellow fever vaccine.

This chain connects TRBV6-5 to TRBJ1-4, with 10 bases lining up with TRBD1. CDR3 length equals 14 residues. V dropped 5 bases and J dropped 8; count of bases not matched to a gene: 5. Germline CDR1 is MNHEY and CDR2 is SVGAGI. CDR3 residues: CASSRTGGNEKLFF. The CDR3 DNA sequence: TGTGCCAGCAGTCGGACAGGGGGGAACGAAAAACTGTTTTTT.

In its sample, this clonotype was seen a few times. The V call is TRBV6-6, the J call TRBJ1-5; no firm D call. The germline V and J ends were trimmed by 0 bases and 13 bases, with 13 bases remaining between them. The CDR3 runs to 13 residues. The V gene's germline CDR1 is MNHNY and CDR2 SVGAGI (reference sequence). The CDR3 sequence is CASSYSIRASQHF. CDR3 in DNA: TGTGCCAGCAGTTACTCGATTCGGGCCTCGCAGCATTTT.

The chain couples TRBV7-9 to TRBJ1-2, with a possible D match to TRBD1 (5 bases). The V gene lost 3 bases and the J gene lost 1 base, with 9 bases spanning the gap. The V gene's germline CDR1 is SEHNR and CDR2 FQNEAQ (reference sequence). The CDR3 length is 14 residues. CDR3 nucleotides: TGTGCCAGCAGCTTTCAGGGATTTAACTATGGCTACACCTTC. This gives the protein CASSFQGFNYGYTF.

This clonotype was counted a few times. This chain links TRBV12-3 or TRBV12-4 with TRBJ1-2; TRBD1 aligns across 7 bases. The V and J ends lost 6 bases and 8 bases, in that order; junction bases with no gene match: 9. The CDR3 consists of 13 residues. The CDR3: CASRQTGVRGYTF. The CDR3 DNA follows: TGTGCCAGCAGACAAACAGGGGTTAGGGGCTACACCTTC.

The chain combines TRBV6-5 with TRBJ1-6; no definite D call. The CDR3 has 15 amino acids. V lost 2 bases and J lost 8, with 13 bases in between. CDR1 and CDR2 from the germline V gene are MNHEY and SVGAGI. The CDR3 loop reads CASSYARPYDSPLHF. In nucleotides, the CDR3 is TGTGCCAGCAGTTACGCAAGGCCATACGATTCACCCCTCCACTTT.

The chain couples TRBV4-3 to TRBJ2-3; D assignment may be TRBD1 or TRBD2 (5 bases each). The CDR3 length is 18 residues. V lost 0 bases, J lost 3 bases, and 19 bases lay in between. Per germline, CDR1 LGHNA and CDR2 YSLEER. The CDR3 loop is CASSQDFGDPTGTDTQYF. The CDR3 region has the DNA TGCGCCAGCAGCCAAGATTTTGGGGACCCTACTGGTACAGATACGCAGTATTTT.

This clonotype was recorded many times. This chain links TRBV4-3 with TRBJ1-2, with D uncertain. Deletions cut 0 bases from V and 4 bases from J, with 9 bases between. The CDR3 contains 14 residues. Germline V CDR1 and CDR2: LGHNA, YSLEER. This CDR3 reads CASSQDTRVYGYTF. The CDR3 nucleotides read TGCGCCAGCAGCCAAGATACCCGGGTCTATGGCTACACCTTC.

V is TRBV5-4 and J is TRBJ2-3; the match to TRBD1 covers 7 bases. The CDR3 covers 16 residues. After removal of 4 bases from V and 0 bases from J, the junction contained 8 bases not matched to a gene. Germline CDR1 is SGHNT and CDR2 is YYREEE (reference sequence). The CDR3 DNA reads TGTGCCAGCAGCGTACCGGGACAGCGAAGCACAGATACGCAGTATTTT. Translation gives CASSVPGQRSTDTQYF.

This clonotype came up many times. This chain connects TRBV4-2 to TRBJ1-6; D gene uncertain. Trimming left V 4 bases short and J 4 bases short, with 14 bases between. Per the germline V gene, CDR1 is LGHNA and CDR2 is YNFKEQ. The CDR3 runs to 16 residues. The CDR3 is CASSRSRERYNSPLHF. The CDR3 DNA sequence: TGTGCCAGCAGCCGGAGCCGGGAACGGTATAATTCACCCCTCCACTTT.

This clonotype was observed a handful of times. V and J are TRBV20-1 and TRBJ2-7; 8 nucleotides agree with TRBD1. There are 16 residues in the CDR3. Germline loops: CDR1 DFQATT, CDR2 SNEGSKA (reference sequence). Trimming cost V 3 bases and J 0 bases; bases outside gene matches: 10. DNA of the CDR3: TGCAGTGCTAGGCCTCCCGGGACAGGCAGCTCCTACGAGCAGTACTTC. Amino acid sequence: CSARPPGTGSSYEQYF.

This chain uses TRBV4-3 with TRBJ2-5, with D hard to call. V was shortened by 1 base and J by 7 bases, with 16 bases between the two germline ends. CDR1 is LGHNA and CDR2 is YSLEER in the germline V gene. CDR3 length: 15 residues. The CDR3 reads CASSQGRTDGGTQYF. The CDR3 DNA sequence: TGCGCCAGCAGCCAAGGACGGACCGACGGCGGGACCCAGTACTTC.

In its sample, this clonotype was seen many times. The chain couples TRBV9 to TRBJ2-1, with unresolved D. Trimming cost V 0 bases and J 4 bases, with 11 bases left between them. The length of the CDR3 is 15 residues. CDR1 is SGDLS and CDR2 is YYNGEE in the germline V gene. The CDR3, as DNA: TGTGCCAGCAGCGTAGCAGCGAGTGGATACAATGAGCAGTTCTTC. This sequence encodes CASSVAASGYNEQFF.

A note on this clonotype: A much more abundant neighbour one base away suggests this may be a read error. The chain employs TRBV6-2 or TRBV6-3 and TRBJ2-3, with D hard to call. V lost 1 base and J 4 bases, leaving 3 bases between the germline ends. Germline V lookup: CDR1 MNHEY, CDR2 SVGEGT. This CDR3 region has 12 residues. The CDR3 region is CASSYWSDTQYF. The CDR3 coding sequence is TGTGCCAGCAGTTACTGGTCAGATACGCAGTATTTT.

This clonotype came up many times. The chain combines TRBV7-9 with TRBJ2-1; the match to TRBD2 covers 10 bases. With 5 bases clipped from V and 7 bases from J, the junction kept 14 bases outside the gene matches. Germline lookup yields CDR1 SEHNR and CDR2 FQNEAQ (reference sequence). The CDR3 length is 17 residues. The CDR3 bases are TGTGCCAGCAGCCACCTGAGGGGGCTAGCGGGGGTGAATGAGCAGTTCTTC. Its protein product is CASSHLRGLAGVNEQFF.

This chain connects TRBV6-1 to TRBJ1-1; D ambiguous. The V gene lost 1 base and the J gene lost 10 bases, with 22 bases spanning the gap. Germline CDR1 reads MNHNS; CDR2 reads SASEGT. This CDR3 has 16 residues. The CDR3 loop is CASSEDGPGRLNRAFF. DNA for the CDR3: TGTGCCAGCAGTGAAGACGGGCCTGGGAGGCTGAATCGAGCTTTCTTT.

The chain couples TRBV5-1 to TRBJ1-1; no firm D call. The CDR3 runs to 12 residues. Per germline, CDR1 SGHRS and CDR2 YFSETQ. Trimming stripped 2 bases from V and 7 bases from J, with 9 bases between. The CDR3 DNA follows: TGCGCCAGCAGCTTCGGTGGGAATGAAGCTTTCTTT. It yields the protein CASSFGGNEAFF.

This chain links TRBV7-9 with TRBJ1-2; perhaps TRBD1 as D (6 bases). Looked up from germline, CDR1 is SEHNR and CDR2 is FQNEAQ (reference sequence). This CDR3 is built from 17 residues. V was cut by 5 bases and J by 2 bases, with 21 bases left in between. The CDR3 protein is CASSPLGLGAANYGYTF. CDR3 nucleotides: TGTGCCAGCAGCCCGCTAGGATTGGGGGCAGCAAACTATGGCTACACCTTC.

This chain connects TRBV4-1 to TRBJ1-5; a possible D gene is TRBD1 (5 bases). Germline CDR1 reads MGHRA; CDR2 reads YSYEKL. The V end lost 6 bases, the J end lost 7 bases, and 22 bases lay between the germline ends. This CDR3 comprises 16 residues. The CDR3 DNA reads as TGCGCCAGCAGATCTGGTTGGGGCCCCAAGGACCAGCCCCAGCATTTT. This codes for CASRSGWGPKDQPQHF.